This T cell receptor (beta chain) was profiled in a study of blood T cell repertoires in COVID-19. This CDR3 has 14 residues. V gave up 8 bases and J gave up 2 bases, with 15 bases separating them. Germline V gene data show CDR1 as LNHDA and CDR2 as SQIVND (reference sequence). Only in-frame clones appear in the TCRdb table, and some are missing; sequencing was by immunoSEQ multiplex PCR. Of a few hundred thousand clones detected, 85% to 90% appear once; the ten largest clones hold over 9.5%. This sequence originates from a woman aged 18-30 years who had recovered from COVID-19. Sequenced sample: PBMCs or T cells enriched from blood (not recorded which). The chain uses TRBV19 and TRBJ1-1, with D possibly being TRBD1 (5 bases). CDR3 residues: CASGRNGGNTEAFF. DNA of the CDR3: TGTGCCAGTGGTAGGAACGGGGGTAACACTGAAGCTTTCTTT.